The clone carrying this TCR beta chain has just a few counts. No antigen is known for it. Distinct nucleotide sequences in the sample also encode this CDR3. This sample is drawn from a study of shared clonotypes between healthy human individuals. For the study at large: The donor group consisted of two women and a few men, aged 18 to 49.

Naive CD8 cells were CD45RO-negative, positively selected for CCR7, excluding terminally differentiated effector memory CD45RA+ cells. The method was immunoSEQ multiplex PCR; TCRdb's version includes in-frame clones alone and lacks a portion of them. The sample gives more than 550,000 clones, roughly nine tenths of which show up once; approximately 24% is in the top ten. Study-wide points: At large depth, rarefaction still showed sorted-subset sequencing to be incomplete. Larger estimated richness was generally recorded for naive subsets relative to memory subsets.

The germline gives CDR1 SGHKS, CDR2 YYEKEE (reference sequence). V shed 1 base and J shed 5 bases, with 4 bases lying between them. The CDR3 length is 11 residues. This chain connects TRBV5-5 to TRBJ2-7; D is unresolved. The sample consisted of naive CD8+ T cells sorted from blood. The TCR comes from a man aged 25 to 40 in good health. The CDR3 region is CASSLSHEQYF. CDR3 DNA: TGTGCCAGCAGCTTGAGCCACGAGCAGTACTTC.